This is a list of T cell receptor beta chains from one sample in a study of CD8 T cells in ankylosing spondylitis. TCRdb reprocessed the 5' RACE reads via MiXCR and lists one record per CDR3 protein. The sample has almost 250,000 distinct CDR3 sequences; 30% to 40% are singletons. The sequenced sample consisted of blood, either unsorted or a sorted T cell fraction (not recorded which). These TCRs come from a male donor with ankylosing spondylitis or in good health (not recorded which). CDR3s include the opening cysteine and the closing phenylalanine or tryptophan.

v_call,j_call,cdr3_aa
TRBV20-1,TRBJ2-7,CSAQVPGQDIGEQYF
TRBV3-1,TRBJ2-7,CASTLSGEQYF
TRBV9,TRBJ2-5,CASSVDLQETQYF
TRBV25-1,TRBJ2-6,CASSESGGGANVLTF
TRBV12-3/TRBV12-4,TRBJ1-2,CASRRQGSGYTF
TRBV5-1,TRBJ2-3,CASSRAGGSDTQYF
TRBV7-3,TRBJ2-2,CASSFSGQGGSGELFF
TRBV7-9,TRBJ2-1,CASSLSRGLDNEQFF
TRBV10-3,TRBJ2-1,CAISYTSSYNEQFF
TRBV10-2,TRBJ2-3,CASSDSGGGTDTQYF
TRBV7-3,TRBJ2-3,CATRGGSTDTQYF
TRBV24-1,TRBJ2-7,CATSSGLGRDEQYF
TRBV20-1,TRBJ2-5,CSATAYQETQYF
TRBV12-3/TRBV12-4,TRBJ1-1,CASSLVGGPTEAFF
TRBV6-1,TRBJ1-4,CANTKPGQPLNEKLFF
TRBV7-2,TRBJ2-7,CASATPGGYEQYF
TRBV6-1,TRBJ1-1,CASRTGRGNTEAFF
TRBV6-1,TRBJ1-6,CASSHSSYNSPLHF
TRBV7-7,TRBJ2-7,CASSLRNLSYEQYF
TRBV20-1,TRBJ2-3,CSARSSGGAPDTQYF
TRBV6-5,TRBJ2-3,CASSLADGDTQYF
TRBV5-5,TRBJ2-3,CASSENRAAQYF
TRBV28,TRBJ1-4,CASSGKAVGEEKLFF
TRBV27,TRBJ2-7,CASASTGGEVYEQYF
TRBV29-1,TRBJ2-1,CSGGSNYNEQFF
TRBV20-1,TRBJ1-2,CSALGPLTGGYTF
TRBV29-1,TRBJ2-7,CSVELQTGVSYEQYF
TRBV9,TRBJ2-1,CASSLGPPWSNEQFF
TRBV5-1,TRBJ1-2,CASSIANYGYTF
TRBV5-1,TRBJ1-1,CASSLEWGQDTEAFF
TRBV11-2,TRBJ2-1,CASSLWGLGGIEVYNEQFF
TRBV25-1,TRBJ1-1,CASSETGRTMNTEAFF
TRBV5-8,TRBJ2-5,CASSPRRLQETQYF
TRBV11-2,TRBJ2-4,CASSLARVMDIQYF
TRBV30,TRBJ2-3,CAWSVGTASDTQYF
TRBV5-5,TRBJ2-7,CASSLANLPEQYF
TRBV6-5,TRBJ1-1,CASSYSFTGKLNTEAFF
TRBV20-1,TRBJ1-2,CSARTVNNYGYTF
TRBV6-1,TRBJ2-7,CASSRTQGAPYEQYF
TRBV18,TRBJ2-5,CASSPFDYQETQYF
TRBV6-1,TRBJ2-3,CASSRDPTDTQYF
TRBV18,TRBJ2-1,CASSPTGQDPYNEQFF
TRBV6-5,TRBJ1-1,CASSYSRLSSMNTEAFF
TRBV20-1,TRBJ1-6,CSASLSRANSPLHF
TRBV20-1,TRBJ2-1,CSALGNEQFF
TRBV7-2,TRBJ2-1,CASSSGLAGGNEQFF
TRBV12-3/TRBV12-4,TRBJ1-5,CASSYQGLEQPQHF
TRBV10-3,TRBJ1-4,CAISESTATNEKLFF
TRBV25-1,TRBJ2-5,CASSDSRGPETQYF
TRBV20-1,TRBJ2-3,CSARTSGVPDTQYF
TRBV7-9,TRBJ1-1,CASSPVIGAFF
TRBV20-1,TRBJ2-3,CSAGRGTDTQYF
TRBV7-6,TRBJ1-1,CASSSHRDSNTEAFF